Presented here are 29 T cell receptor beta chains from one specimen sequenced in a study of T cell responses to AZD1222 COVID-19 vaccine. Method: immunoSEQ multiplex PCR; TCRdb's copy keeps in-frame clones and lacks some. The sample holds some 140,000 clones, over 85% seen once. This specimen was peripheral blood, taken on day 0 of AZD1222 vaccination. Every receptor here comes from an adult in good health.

CDR3 bases: TGTGCCAGCAGTGAAGGCGGAGCTAACTATGGCTACACCTTC. Translation gives CASSEGGANYGYTF. The rearrangement links TRBV2 to TRBJ1-2; no clear D gene. V was clipped by 1 base and J by 0 bases, with 6 bases between them. This CDR3 has 14 residues. In germline, CDR1 is SNHLY, CDR2 FYNNEI.

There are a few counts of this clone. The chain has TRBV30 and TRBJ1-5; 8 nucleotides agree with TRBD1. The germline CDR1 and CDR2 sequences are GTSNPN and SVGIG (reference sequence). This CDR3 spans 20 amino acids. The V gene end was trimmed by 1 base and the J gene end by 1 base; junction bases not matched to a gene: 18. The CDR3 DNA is TGTGCCTGGAGTGGCTACAGGGGGAGTAAGGGGACGGTGAGCAATCAGCCCCAGCATTTT. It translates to CAWSGYRGSKGTVSNQPQHF.

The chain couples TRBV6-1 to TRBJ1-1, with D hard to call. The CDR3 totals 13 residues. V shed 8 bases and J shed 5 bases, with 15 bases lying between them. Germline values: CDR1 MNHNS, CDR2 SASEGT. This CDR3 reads CASWYTRGTEAFF. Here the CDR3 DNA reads TGTGCCAGCTGGTACACCCGAGGGACTGAAGCTTTCTTT.

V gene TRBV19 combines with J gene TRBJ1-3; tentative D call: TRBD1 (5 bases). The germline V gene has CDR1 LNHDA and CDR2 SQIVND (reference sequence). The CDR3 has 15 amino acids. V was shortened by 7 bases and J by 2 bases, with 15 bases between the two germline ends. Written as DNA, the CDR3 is TGTGCCAGTAATTCTGGGGGGGTTCCTGGAAACACCATATATTTT. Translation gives CASNSGGVPGNTIYF. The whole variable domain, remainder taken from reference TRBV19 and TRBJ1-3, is DGGITQSPKYLFRKEGQNVTLSCEQNLNHDAMYWYRQDPGQGLRLIYYSQIVNDFQKGDIAEGYSVSREKKESFPLTVTSAQKNPTAFYLCASNSGGVPGNTIYFGEGSWLTVV.

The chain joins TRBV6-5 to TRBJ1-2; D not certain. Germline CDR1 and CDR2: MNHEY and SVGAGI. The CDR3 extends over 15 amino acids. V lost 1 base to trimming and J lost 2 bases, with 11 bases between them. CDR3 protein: CASSYYDPGNYGYTF. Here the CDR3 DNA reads TGTGCCAGCAGTTACTACGACCCGGGAAACTATGGCTACACCTTC.

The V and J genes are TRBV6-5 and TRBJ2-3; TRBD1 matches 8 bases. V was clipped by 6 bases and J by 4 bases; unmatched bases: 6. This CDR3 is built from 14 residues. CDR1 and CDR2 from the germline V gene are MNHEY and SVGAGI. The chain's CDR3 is CASSGQGTPDTQYF. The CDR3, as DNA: TGTGCCAGCAGCGGACAGGGCACCCCAGATACGCAGTATTTT.

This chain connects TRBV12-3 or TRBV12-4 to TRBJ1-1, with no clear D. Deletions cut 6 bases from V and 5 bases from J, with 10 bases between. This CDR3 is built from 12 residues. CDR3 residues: CASSLEGTEAFF. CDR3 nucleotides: TGTGCCAGCAGCCTGGAGGGAACTGAAGCTTTCTTT.

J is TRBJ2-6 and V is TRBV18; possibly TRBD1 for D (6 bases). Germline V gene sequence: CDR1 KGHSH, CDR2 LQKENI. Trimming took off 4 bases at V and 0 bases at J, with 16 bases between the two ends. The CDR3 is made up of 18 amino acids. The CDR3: CASSQTGQTDSGANVLTF. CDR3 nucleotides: TGTGCCAGCTCACAAACGGGACAAACAGACTCTGGGGCCAACGTCCTGACTTTC.

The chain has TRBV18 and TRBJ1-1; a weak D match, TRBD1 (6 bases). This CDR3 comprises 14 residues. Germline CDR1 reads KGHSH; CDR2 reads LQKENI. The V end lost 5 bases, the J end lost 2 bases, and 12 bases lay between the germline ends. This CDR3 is CASSSPGGNTEAFF. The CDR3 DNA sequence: TGTGCCAGCTCATCTCCGGGGGGCAACACTGAAGCTTTCTTT. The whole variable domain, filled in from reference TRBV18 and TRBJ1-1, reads NAGVMQNPRHLVRRRGQEARLRCSPMKGHSHVYWYRQLPEEGLKFMVYLQKENIIDESGMPKERFSAEFPKEGPSILRIQQVVRGDSAAYFCASSSPGGNTEAFFGQGTRLTVV.

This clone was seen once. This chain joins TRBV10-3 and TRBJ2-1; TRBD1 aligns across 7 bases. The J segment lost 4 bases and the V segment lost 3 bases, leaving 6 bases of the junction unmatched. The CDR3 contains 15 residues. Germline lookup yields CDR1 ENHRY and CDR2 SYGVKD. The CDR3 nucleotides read TGTGCCATCAGTGACCCGACAGGGTGGTACAATGAGCAGTTCTTC. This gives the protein CAISDPTGWYNEQFF.

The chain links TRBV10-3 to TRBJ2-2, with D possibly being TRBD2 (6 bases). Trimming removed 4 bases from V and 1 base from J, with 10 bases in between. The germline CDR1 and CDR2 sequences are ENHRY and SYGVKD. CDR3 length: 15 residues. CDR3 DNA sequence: TGTGCCATCAGTGGAGACGGGGGGAACACCGGGGAGCTGTTTTTT. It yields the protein CAISGDGGNTGELFF.

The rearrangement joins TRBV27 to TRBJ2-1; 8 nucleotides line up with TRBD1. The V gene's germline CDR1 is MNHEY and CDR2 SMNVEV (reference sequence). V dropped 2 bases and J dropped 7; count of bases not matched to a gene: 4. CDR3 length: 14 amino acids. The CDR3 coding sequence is TGTGCCAGCAGTTTAAGGACAGGGAGGAATGAGCAGTTCTTC. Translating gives CASSLRTGRNEQFF.

The CDR3 sequence: CASRRGPNEKLFF. CDR3 nucleotides: TGTGCCAGCAGGCGCGGACCTAATGAAAAACTGTTTTTT. This rearrangement joins TRBV6-5 to TRBJ1-4; D unclear. CDR1 MNHEY and CDR2 SVGAGI come from the germline V gene. The CDR3 is made up of 13 amino acids. V shed 6 bases and J shed 3 bases, with 8 bases lying between them.

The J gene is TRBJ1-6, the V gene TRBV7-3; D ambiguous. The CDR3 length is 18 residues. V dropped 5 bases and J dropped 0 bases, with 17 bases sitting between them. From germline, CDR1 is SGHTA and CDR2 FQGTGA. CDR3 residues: CASSPPRASGSYNSPLHF. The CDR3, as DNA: TGTGCCAGCAGCCCCCCGCGGGCCAGCGGCTCCTATAATTCACCCCTCCACTTT.

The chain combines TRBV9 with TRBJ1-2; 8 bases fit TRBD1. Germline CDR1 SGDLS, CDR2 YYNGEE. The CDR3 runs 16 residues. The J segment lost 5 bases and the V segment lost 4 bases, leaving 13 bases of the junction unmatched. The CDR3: CASSPTLDRVWYGYTF. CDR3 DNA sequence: TGTGCCAGCAGCCCCACCCTGGACAGGGTCTGGTATGGCTACACCTTC. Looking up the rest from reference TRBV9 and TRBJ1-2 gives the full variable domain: DSGVTQTPKHLITATGQRVTLRCSPRSGDLSVYWYQQSLDQGLQFLIQYYNGEERAKGNILERFSAQQFPDLHSELNLSSLELGDSALYFCASSPTLDRVWYGYTFGSGTRLTVV.

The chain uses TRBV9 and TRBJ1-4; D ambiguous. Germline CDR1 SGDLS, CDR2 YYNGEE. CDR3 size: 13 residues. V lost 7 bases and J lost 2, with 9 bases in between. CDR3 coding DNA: TGTGCCAGCTCCCCATCGACTAATGAAAAACTGTTTTTT. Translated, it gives CASSPSTNEKLFF.

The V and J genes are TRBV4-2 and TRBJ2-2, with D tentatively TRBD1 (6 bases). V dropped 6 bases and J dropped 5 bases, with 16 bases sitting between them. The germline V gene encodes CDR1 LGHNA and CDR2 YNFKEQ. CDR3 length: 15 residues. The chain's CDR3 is CASSSGQIPTGELFF. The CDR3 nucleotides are TGTGCCAGCAGTTCTGGACAGATCCCAACCGGGGAGCTGTTTTTT.

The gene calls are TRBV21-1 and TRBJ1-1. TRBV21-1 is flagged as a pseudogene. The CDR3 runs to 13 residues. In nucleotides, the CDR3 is TGTGCCAGCAGCCCCCCGGGGGGCACTGAAGCTTTCTTT. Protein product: CASSPPGGTEAFF.

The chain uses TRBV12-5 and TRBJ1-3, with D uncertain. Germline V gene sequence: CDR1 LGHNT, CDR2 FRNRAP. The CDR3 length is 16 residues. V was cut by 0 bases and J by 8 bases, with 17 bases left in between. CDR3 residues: CASGLVLGRNRYTIYF. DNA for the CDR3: TGTGCTAGTGGTTTGGTATTGGGCAGGAACAGATACACCATATATTTT.

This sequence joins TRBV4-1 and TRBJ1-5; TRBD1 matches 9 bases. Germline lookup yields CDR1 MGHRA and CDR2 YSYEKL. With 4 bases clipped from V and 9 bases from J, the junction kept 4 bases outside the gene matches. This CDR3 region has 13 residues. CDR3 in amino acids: CASSLQGAGPQHF. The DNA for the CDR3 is TGCGCCAGCAGCCTACAGGGGGCAGGGCCCCAGCATTTT.

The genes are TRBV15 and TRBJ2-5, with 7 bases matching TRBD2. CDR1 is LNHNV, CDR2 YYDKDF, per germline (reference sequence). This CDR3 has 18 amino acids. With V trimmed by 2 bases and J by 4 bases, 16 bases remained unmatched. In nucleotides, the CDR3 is TGTGCCACCAGCAGACCAGCCGGGCGGGGGACCGGGGGAGAGACCCAGTACTTC. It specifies CATSRPAGRGTGGETQYF.

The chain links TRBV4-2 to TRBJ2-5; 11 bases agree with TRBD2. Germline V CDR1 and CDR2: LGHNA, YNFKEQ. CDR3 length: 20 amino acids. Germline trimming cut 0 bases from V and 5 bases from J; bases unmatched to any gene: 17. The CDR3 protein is CASSQEGPSGGQFHGETQYF. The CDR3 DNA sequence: TGTGCCAGCAGCCAAGAGGGGCCTAGCGGGGGGCAATTCCACGGGGAGACCCAGTACTTC.

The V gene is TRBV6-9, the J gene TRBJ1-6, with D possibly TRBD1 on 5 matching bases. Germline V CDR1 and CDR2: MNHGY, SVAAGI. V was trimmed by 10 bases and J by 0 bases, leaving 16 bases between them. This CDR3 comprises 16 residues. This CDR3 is CATGTSLSSYNSPLHF. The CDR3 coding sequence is TGTGCCACCGGGACGTCCTTGAGCTCCTATAATTCACCCCTCCACTTT.

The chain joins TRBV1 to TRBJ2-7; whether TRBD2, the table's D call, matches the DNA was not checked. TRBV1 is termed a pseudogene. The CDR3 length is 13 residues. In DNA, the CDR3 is TGCACCAGCAGTCGGCAGACGGAGGGCGAGCAGTACTTC. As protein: CTSSRQTEGEQYF.

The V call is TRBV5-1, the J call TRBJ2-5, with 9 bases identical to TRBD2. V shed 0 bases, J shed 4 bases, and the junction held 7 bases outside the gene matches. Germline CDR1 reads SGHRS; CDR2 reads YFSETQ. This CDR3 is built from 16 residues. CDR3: CASSLAARGGPETQYF. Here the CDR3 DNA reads TGCGCCAGCAGCTTGGCCGCGCGGGGGGGCCCAGAGACCCAGTACTTC. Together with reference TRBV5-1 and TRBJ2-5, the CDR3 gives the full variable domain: KAGVTQTPRYLIKTRGQQVTLSCSPISGHRSVSWYQQTPGQGLQFLFEYFSETQRNKGNFPGRFSGRQFSNSRSEMNVSTLELGDSALYLCASSLAARGGPETQYFGPGTRLLVL.

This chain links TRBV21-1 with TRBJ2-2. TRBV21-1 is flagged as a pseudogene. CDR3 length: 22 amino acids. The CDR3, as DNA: TGTGCCAGCAGCACGAAAGGTTGCCAATCGTTGTGGGGGGCCCCGAACACCGGGGAGCTGTTTTTT. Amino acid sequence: CASSTKGCQSLWGAPNTGELFF.

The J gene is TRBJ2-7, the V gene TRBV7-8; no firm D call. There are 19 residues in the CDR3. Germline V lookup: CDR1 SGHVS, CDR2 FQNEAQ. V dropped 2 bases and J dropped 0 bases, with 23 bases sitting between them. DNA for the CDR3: TGTGCCAGCAGCTTACTCGGCCGCTCAGACACCTACCTCTCCTACGAGCAGTACTTC. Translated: CASSLLGRSDTYLSYEQYF. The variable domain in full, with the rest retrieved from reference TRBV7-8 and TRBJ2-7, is GAGVSQSPRYKVAKRGQDVALRCDPISGHVSLFWYQQALGQGPEFLTYFQNEAQLDKSGLPSDRFFAERPEGSVSTLKIQRTQQEDSAVYLCASSLLGRSDTYLSYEQYFGPGTRLTVT.

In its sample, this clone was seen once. This chain's CDR3 is CASRRVNTEAFF. The CDR3 DNA follows: TGTGCCAGCCGCAGGGTGAACACTGAAGCTTTCTTT. The chain joins TRBV6-5 to TRBJ1-1, with TRBD1 as a possible D gene (5 bases). The length of the CDR3 is 12 residues. V lost 8 bases and J 0 bases, leaving 7 bases between the germline ends. Germline lookup yields CDR1 MNHEY and CDR2 SVGAGI.

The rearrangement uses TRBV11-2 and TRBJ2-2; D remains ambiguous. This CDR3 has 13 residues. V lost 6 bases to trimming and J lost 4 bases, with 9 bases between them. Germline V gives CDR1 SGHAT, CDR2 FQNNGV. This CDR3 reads CASRMGFTGELFF. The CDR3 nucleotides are TGTGCCAGCAGAATGGGGTTCACCGGGGAGCTGTTTTTT.